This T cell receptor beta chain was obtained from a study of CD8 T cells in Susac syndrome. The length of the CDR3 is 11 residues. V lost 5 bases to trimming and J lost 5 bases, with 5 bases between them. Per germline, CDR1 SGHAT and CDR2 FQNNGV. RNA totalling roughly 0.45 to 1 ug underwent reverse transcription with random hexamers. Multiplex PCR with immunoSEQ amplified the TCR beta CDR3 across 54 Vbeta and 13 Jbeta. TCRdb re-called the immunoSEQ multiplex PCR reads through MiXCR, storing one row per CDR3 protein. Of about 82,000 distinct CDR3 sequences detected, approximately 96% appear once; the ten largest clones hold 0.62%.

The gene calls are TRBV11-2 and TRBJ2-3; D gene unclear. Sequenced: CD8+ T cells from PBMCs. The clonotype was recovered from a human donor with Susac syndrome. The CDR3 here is CASSTRDTQYF. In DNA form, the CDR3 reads TGTGCCAGCAGCACGAGAGATACGCAGTATTTT. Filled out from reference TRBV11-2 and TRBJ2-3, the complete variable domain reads EAGVAQSPRYKIIEKRQSVAFWCNPISGHATLYWYQQILGQGPKLLIQFQNNGVVDDSQLPKDRFSAERLKGVDSTLKIQPAKLEDSAVYLCASSTRDTQYFGPGTRLTVL.